The entry below gives a single TCR beta chain sequence along with its context. Data came from immunoSEQ multiplex PCR; TCRdb stores just in-frame clones and leaves some out. The top ten clones hold approximately 34% of a sample with fewer than 7,000 clones, roughly 80% of them seen once. This sample was included in a study of T cell clones after liver transplantation. The sequence was obtained from a human donor who received a liver transplant. The sample consisted of CD8+ T cells from blood, taken before liver transplant.

The CDR3 nucleotides read TGTGCCAGCAGCTTAGCAGTTAATGAGCAGTTCTTC. Translation gives CASSLAVNEQFF. This rearrangement joins TRBV11-3 to TRBJ2-1; D is undetermined. This CDR3 is built from 12 residues. Germline V gene lookup returns CDR1 SGHNT and CDR2 YENEEA. Trimming took 1 base from V and 7 from J, leaving 5 bases between them. The variable domain in full, completed from reference TRBV11-3 and TRBJ2-1, reads EAGVVQSPRYKIIEKKQPVAFWCNPISGHNTLYWYLQNLGQGPELLIRYENEEAVDDSQLPKDRFSAERLKGVDSTLKIQPAELGDSAVYLCASSLAVNEQFFGPGTRLTVL.